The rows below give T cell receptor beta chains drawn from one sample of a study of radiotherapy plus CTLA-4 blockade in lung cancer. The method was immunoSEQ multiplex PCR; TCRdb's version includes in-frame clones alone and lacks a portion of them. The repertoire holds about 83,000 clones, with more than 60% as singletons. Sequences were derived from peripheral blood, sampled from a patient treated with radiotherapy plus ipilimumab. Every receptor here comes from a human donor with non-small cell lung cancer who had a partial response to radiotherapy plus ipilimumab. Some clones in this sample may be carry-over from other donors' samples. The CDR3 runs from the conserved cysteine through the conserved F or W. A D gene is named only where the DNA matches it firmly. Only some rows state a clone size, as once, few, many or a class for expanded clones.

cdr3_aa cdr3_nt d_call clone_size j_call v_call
CASSDRRDTGELFF TGCGCCAGTTCTGACAGGAGAGACACCGGGGAGCTGTTTTTT - - TRBJ2-2 TRBV10-1
CASSLVNVENNEQFF TGCGCCAGCAGCTTGGTCAACGTCGAGAACAATGAGCAGTTCTTC - - TRBJ2-1 TRBV5-1
CASSYSAASNQPQHF TGTGCCAGCAGTTACTCGGCGGCGAGCAATCAGCCCCAGCATTTT - - TRBJ1-5 TRBV6-5
CASSLSRYEQYF TGTGCCAGCAGCTTAAGCCGGTACGAGCAGTACTTC - - TRBJ2-7 TRBV7-9
CASSIGQGISEQYF TGTGCCAGTAGTATAGGACAGGGAATATCCGAGCAGTACTTC TRBD1 - TRBJ2-7 TRBV19
CARQIQILEYF TGTGCCAGACAAATACAGATCTTGGAGTACTTC - - TRBJ2-5 TRBV5-4
CASSEEGKLAEQETQYF TGTGCCAGCAGTGAAGAGGGGAAGCTAGCGGAACAAGAGACCCAGTACTTC TRBD2 - TRBJ2-5 TRBV6-1
CASSPQPGLASGEQFF TGTGCCAGCAGCCCCCAACCGGGACTAGCGTCTGGTGAGCAGTTCTTC TRBD2 - TRBJ2-1 TRBV7-8
CASSGTGGSTGELFF TGTGCCAGCAGTGGGACAGGGGGCTCGACCGGGGAGCTGTTTTTT TRBD1 - TRBJ2-2 TRBV6-1
CASGQGSSADTEAFF TGTGCCAGCGGACAGGGTTCTTCAGCGGACACTGAAGCTTTCTTT TRBD1 - TRBJ1-1 TRBV6-5
CASSRDTGSNSPLHF TGTGCCAGTTCACGGGACACCGGAAGTAATTCACCCCTCCACTTT - - TRBJ1-6 TRBV18
CASSRSTGSRGEKLFF TGTGCCAGCTCCCGATCAACAGGGTCGAGGGGTGAAAAACTGTTTTTT - - TRBJ1-4 TRBV18
CASSLETGTGGYTF TGTGCCAGCAGCTTAGAGACAGGGACTGGAGGCTACACCTTC TRBD1 few TRBJ1-2 TRBV7-2
CASSLDTLYEQYF TGTGCCAGCAGCCTAGACACCTTATACGAGCAGTACTTC - - TRBJ2-7 TRBV7-8
CASSFEALAGYEQYF TGTGCCAGCAGCTTTGAGGCACTAGCGGGCTACGAGCAGTACTTC TRBD2 - TRBJ2-7 TRBV7-2
CASSHGSRGLVETQYF TGTGCCAGCAGTCACGGGTCGCGGGGGCTGGTTGAGACCCAGTACTTC - - TRBJ2-5 TRBV7-9
CASSDGGFRGNTEAFF TGTGCCAGCAGTGACGGGGGCTTTCGGGGAAACACTGAAGCTTTCTTT - - TRBJ1-1 TRBV6-4
CASRDAGRTYEQYF TGTGCCAGCAGGGACGCGGGGCGAACCTACGAGCAGTACTTC - - TRBJ2-7 TRBV6-5
CASSPGGELFF TGTGCCAGCAGCCCCGGCGGGGAGCTGTTTTTT - few TRBJ2-2 TRBV5-4
CASSSGAGGLYNEQFF TGTGCCAGCAGCTCTGGGGCGGGGGGGCTCTACAATGAGCAGTTCTTC TRBD2 - TRBJ2-1 TRBV7-8
CASSEPRRSVTNEKLFF TGTGCCAGCAGTGAGCCTCGGAGAAGCGTAACTAATGAAAAACTGTTTTTT - - TRBJ1-4 TRBV6-1
CASSELSGLYEKLFF TGTGCCAGCAGCGAGCTATCGGGACTATATGAAAAACTGTTTTTT - - TRBJ1-4 TRBV2
CASSPDRVSTDTQYF TGTGCCAGCAGCCCCGACAGGGTTAGCACAGATACGCAGTATTTT TRBD1 - TRBJ2-3 TRBV7-8
CASSLRTSGVGETQYF TGCGCCAGCAGCTTAAGGACTAGCGGGGTCGGGGAGACCCAGTACTTC TRBD2 - TRBJ2-5 TRBV5-6
CASSEGAGESYEQYF TGTGCCAGCAGCGAGGGGGCAGGGGAATCCTACGAGCAGTACTTC TRBD1 - TRBJ2-7 TRBV9
CASSLVQGSWDTIYF TGTGCCAGCAGCTTGGTTCAGGGGTCGTGGGACACCATATATTTT - - TRBJ1-3 TRBV5-5
CASSIQGAAGYTF TGTGCCAGCAGCATTCAGGGGGCTGCTGGCTACACCTTC TRBD1 - TRBJ1-2 TRBV5-5
CASTTFRTGTDADTQYF TGTGCCAGCACTACTTTCCGGACAGGGACCGATGCAGATACGCAGTATTTT TRBD1 - TRBJ2-3 TRBV7-9